This T cell receptor (beta chain) stems from a study of cytomegalovirus exposure and HLA in healthy donors (dated by TCRdb to between 2016 and 2019). Some background on the complete study: An earlier analysis of 550 to 700 of the donors reported more than 250 Gb of sequence data and roughly 110 million unique TCR beta sequences from roughly 180 million T cells. A handful of DR-DQ haplotypes were handled as single units for association and clustering because linkage in the cohort was strong. Donor age, sex, ethnicity and CMV serostatus were collected together with the repertoire data. In a later analysis, previously published TCR beta repertoires from 550 to 750 donors were re-analyzed and high-resolution HLA genotyping was added so that TCR occurrence patterns could be studied. Both class I and class II loci were covered by HLA typing, at four-digit resolution. The study aimed to test whether signatures of past pathogen exposure could be identified by cataloging public T cell receptors. Rather than drawing on any new phenotypic data, the later analysis identified candidate immune exposures from TCR beta sequences and the way those sequences occurred across donors. Of the approximately 400 genotyped donors, approximately 82% fell in the genetic ancestry cluster associated with self-reported Caucasian donors. To predict cytomegalovirus infection status, the study combined high-throughput TCR immunosequencing, statistical association of individual TCRs with disease status, and machine learning. All discovery cohort repertoires had been generated using a single sequencing platform. An early release covering about 600 HLA-typed donors comprised 250 to 350 gigabases of sequencing data and approximately 85 million unique TCR sequences. A later genetic analysis took genome-wide SNP genotypes for about 65% of the roughly 670 donors and used that subset as a discovery cohort. Using immunosequencing, the study profiled T cell repertoires from 666 subjects and related those repertoires to cytomegalovirus serostatus. Besides the first cohort of some 670 subjects, a separate validation cohort made up of roughly 120 different subjects was used. Among some 400 genotyped donors of the cohort, an average of around 240,000 unique TCR beta nucleotide sequences were sequenced per donor, roughly 20% of them non-productive. In an earlier analysis of around 540 of the donors, high-throughput TCR beta sequencing was used to judge whether each TCR beta V gene segment behaved as functional or pseudogenic. Typing coverage differed by locus: A, B, C, DRB1 and DQB1 were typed in roughly 620-630 donors, DQA1 in approximately 520, DPA1 in around 580, and DPB1 in approximately 450. What the work shows at the level of the full study, not this receptor alone: Most CMV-associated TCR beta chains appeared to be HLA-restricted in a later analysis, and the HLA associations seemed to be driven largely by CMV exposure. The authors suggested that the approach could potentially be generalized to other disease states and immunological phenotypes. Because HLA typing was unavailable for some donors at each locus, only the typed subset was used in association tests. In an earlier analysis of roughly 500 of the donors, most TCR beta V segments appeared in productive rearrangements about 87% or about 30% of the time, broadly matching IMGT annotations. The classifier was reported to diagnose cytomegalovirus status with high specificity and sensitivity in both the original and validation cohorts. Presence/absence analyses assumed roughly uniform sequencing depth across donors, an assumption that may not hold. The sequencing pipeline was judged likely to have produced a cluster of highly shared sequence variants as a technical artifact. The only immune exposure information available for the cohort was CMV serostatus. The cohort was sequenced for TCR beta chains only, and without alpha or paired-chain data the features that could be detected were limited. Because counts were too low, about 18 rarely observed V segments, including chromosome 9 orphons, were excluded from the earlier analysis of some 590 of the donors. Assigning TCR associations to individual alleles was difficult when HLA alleles, especially DR and DQ, strongly co-occurred. A later analysis found that TCR association rates varied across HLA loci, with DRB1 alleles showing the most associated TCRs and HLA-C alleles the fewest. A later genetic analysis reported fewer N-insertions in productive TCRs among donors in an Asian-associated ancestry cluster than the approximately 670-donor mean. In a later analysis, around 17,000 TCR beta sequences were associated with specific HLA alleles at a false discovery rate of 0.05. Some IMGT-functional V segments, including TRBV6-2 and TRBV6-3, could not be distinguished by the 87-base-pair reads and were therefore excluded. A further reported finding was that TCR beta sequences accurately predicted the HLA-A and HLA-B alleles for most subjects in the first cohort. While some public TCRs were present in many individuals, most TCR sequences turned up only very rarely across donors. A later analysis found that HLA-associated TCR beta chains were more clonally expanded and had lower generation probabilities than equally common non-associated chains. A total of 150 or so TCR beta chains were listed by the study as associated with cytomegalovirus. Linkage disequilibrium might explain the correlated functional status among segregating V segments, but an unknown experimental factor could not be excluded. In a later genetic analysis, a missense DCLRE1C variant was associated with V-gene and J-gene trimming of TCR beta chains, and the association was replicated in an independent cohort. In vitro tests confirmed that a few of the cytomegalovirus-associated TCR beta chains recognize cytomegalovirus antigens. According to a later analysis, parvovirus B19, influenza, CMV and Epstein-Barr virus appeared linked to several top co-occurrence clusters.

The cohort was made up of 666 healthy bone marrow donors. At the time of sampling, all cohort members were nominally healthy, though unrecorded immune exposures were likely present. The donor tested CMV seropositive, placing the donor among the 250 to 350 seropositive members of the cohort. Each donor provided a peripheral blood sample, and peripheral blood mononuclear cells were used for TCR beta sequencing. The Qiagen DNeasy Blood Extraction Kit was used to extract genomic DNA from the blood cell samples. The count of this clone is one. There is no known antigen for this receptor. No much larger clone exists at a distance of one base, and base qualities are not known. To prepare the library, the immunoSEQ multiplex PCR assay was applied. The multiplex PCR relied on a mix of 60 forward primers for TCR Vbeta segments and 13 reverse primers for TCR Jbeta segments. A multiplex PCR assay on genomic DNA amplified the CDR3 region of rearranged TCR beta genes. The Illumina HiSeq System was used to sequence the amplified TCR beta libraries as 87-base-pair reads. The authors processed their data as follows. A later analysis tallied around 80 million unique TCR beta chains across the 610 or so repertoires, and around 9.9 million of those chains were shared by two or more donors. Raw reads were error-corrected and collapsed into unique sequences by a nearest-neighbor algorithm in which closely related sequences were merged to remove PCR and sequencing errors. To assign V, D and J gene segments, CDR3 sequences were aligned to IMGT reference sequences. For a sequence to be retained, a match of at least six nucleotides was required to both a V gene segment and a J gene segment. A rearrangement counted as productive if the CDR3 had no stop codons and remained in frame with V and J, and every other rearrangement counted as non-productive. Following IMGT convention, CDR3 was defined as the stretch from the second conserved V-encoded cysteine up to the conserved J-encoded phenylalanine. The earlier analysis of 500 to 650 of the donors excluded any sequence lacking an unambiguous match to a single V gene segment. In an earlier analysis of approximately 500 of the donors, a V segment was called functional when productive rearrangements were above 56.7%, and segregating when the standard deviation between donors exceeded 5%. A statistical classification framework was built to diagnose cytomegalovirus status from the catalog of TCR beta chain sequences. In a later analysis, TCR nucleotide sequences were compared against IMGT/GENE-DB human TR gene sequences so that V and J genes could be assigned. Using the TCRdist pipeline, a later analysis assigned CDR3 sequences along with most-parsimonious VDJ recombination scenarios. In a later analysis, each TCR beta chain was defined by its CDR3 amino acid sequence together with its V-gene family, and reads without a unique V-gene family were excluded. In a later analysis, fewer than 650 highly shared, low-generation-probability nucleotide sequences were removed to address suspected cross-contamination and a sequencing artifact. A later analysis calculated a clonal expansion index for each public chain from normalized within-repertoire ranks of inferred template counts. Generation probabilities in a later analysis came from a VDJ recombination model fitted to out-of-frame rearrangements, and those results were checked against IGoR. In a later analysis, TCR-TCR, TCR-HLA and TCR-CMV co-occurrence was scored with hypergeometric tests, and a repertoire-size bias correction was applied to TCR pairs. To estimate false discovery rates, a later analysis permuted the HLA or CMV assignments 20 times. In a later analysis, co-occurring TCRs were grouped using DBSCAN, with TCRdist sequence similarity added in when clustering inside HLA-allele-positive subsets. Repertoires with fewer than 30,000 or more than 120,000 public chains, plus five repertoires with anomalous nucleotide sharing, were excluded from co-occurrence clustering. Not all clones reach the TCRdb copy of this immuneACCESS table, which keeps in-frame sequences only. Checked studies attribute under half of the gap to unresolved V genes and leave the rest unexplained. V and J calls and clone size are given by that table; D and trimming were obtained from the DNA. The sample records fewer than 200,000 clones, 80% of which are singletons. The top ten clones comprise under 6% of the sample.

Deletion took 5 bases off V and 7 bases off J, with a span of 8 bases between the germline ends. In the germline V gene (reference sequence), CDR1 corresponds to SEHNR and CDR2 to FQNEAQ. The CDR3 goes from the cysteine to the phenylalanine over 12 residues. Only the CDR3 DNA is retained, 36 bases long and in frame from the first base. In this chain, TRBV7-9 is recombined with TRBJ1-4, with the D gene not confidently named. Sequencing used PBMCs. This receptor was identified in a woman aged 45-59 years in good health and CMV-seropositive. The CDR3 sequence is CASSPAGEKLFF. The nucleotide sequence reads TGTGCCAGCAGCCCTGCAGGTGAAAAACTGTTTTTT.